The text below deals with one T cell receptor (beta chain). The antigen is unknown. The data derive from a study of T cell repertoires in cytomegalovirus infection. Whole-study results and caveats: The ex vivo response was dominated by HLA-C-restricted CMV-specific TCR beta clonotypes.

In germline, CDR1 is MNHNY, CDR2 SVGAGI (reference sequence). Trimming pared 6 bases from V and 0 bases from J, leaving 21 bases between. The CDR3 extends over 18 amino acids. TCRdb analysed the reads with MiXCR anew, one entry per CDR3 protein. The sample lists over 300,000 distinct CDR3 sequences, 15% to 20% occurring once. The sample taken for sequencing was PBMCs. The V and J genes are TRBV6-6 and TRBJ1-3, with D tentatively TRBD1 (6 bases). The sequence was obtained from a human donor in good health (CMV status not recorded). Some clones in this sample may be carry-over from other donors' samples. The CDR3 region is CASSGFGEGGGSGNTIYF. The CDR3 DNA is TGTGCCAGCAGCGGCTTCGGGGAGGGGGGCGGCTCTGGAAACACCATATATTTT.